Below, 30 T cell receptor beta chains from the same sample are listed, as sequenced in a study of cytomegalovirus exposure and HLA in healthy donors. Amplification used 60 Vbeta primers and 13 Jbeta primers. Some clones are missing from TCRdb's copy, which holds only in-frame ones; the method was immunoSEQ multiplex PCR. The sample consists of approximately 220,000 clones, over 75% of them appearing once. The source material was PBMCs. The receptors come from a man aged 18-30 years in good health and CMV-seronegative.

The rearrangement joins TRBV11-3 to TRBJ2-2, with TRBD2 as a possible D gene (7 bases). Between the trimmed V and J ends, which lost 2 bases and 2 bases, there was a span of 9 bases. The CDR3 is made up of 15 amino acids. In germline, CDR1 is SGHNT, CDR2 YENEEA. In DNA, the CDR3 is TGTGCCAGCAGCTTAAGGGGGGGAAACACCGGGGAGCTGTTTTTT. This gives the protein CASSLRGGNTGELFF.

The rearrangement links TRBV28 to TRBJ1-5, with a weak D call TRBD1 (5 bases). The CDR3 consists of 12 residues. V lost 6 bases and J 7 bases, leaving 10 bases between the germline ends. In germline, CDR1 is MDHEN, CDR2 SYDVKM. The CDR3 DNA reads as TGTGCCAGCAGAAGGGGCCAACAGCCCCAGCATTTT. Translating gives CASRRGQQPQHF.

The chain employs TRBV27 and TRBJ1-1; 7 bases are shared with TRBD1. Germline CDR1 MNHEY, CDR2 SMNVEV (reference sequence). The V segment lost 0 bases and the J segment 9 bases; nucleotides outside the gene matches: 4. The CDR3 has 13 amino acids. The CDR3 loop is CASSLSGGQKAFF. DNA for the CDR3: TGTGCCAGCAGTTTATCGGGGGGACAGAAAGCTTTCTTT.

This clone was detected only a few times. V usage is TRBV15 and J usage is TRBJ2-5; a possible D gene is TRBD1 (6 bases). The CDR3 extends over 14 amino acids. In germline, CDR1 is LNHNV, CDR2 YYDKDF (reference sequence). The V gene lost 1 base and the J gene lost 3 bases, with 9 bases spanning the gap. DNA for the CDR3: TGTGCCACCAGCAGAGTGGACAGAAAAGAGACCCAGTACTTC. The encoded protein is CATSRVDRKETQYF.

Worth noting for this clone: The identical CDR3 is also encoded by other nucleotide sequences in the sample. This chain uses TRBV6-5 with TRBJ2-7, with a weak D call TRBD1 (5 bases). With 2 bases removed from V and 6 bases from J, the gap between germline ends came to 5 bases. Germline CDR1 is MNHEY and CDR2 is SVGAGI. The CDR3 extends over 11 amino acids. The CDR3 protein is CASSYRGEQYF. Written as DNA, the CDR3 is TGTGCCAGCAGTTACAGGGGCGAGCAGTACTTC.

V is TRBV19 and J is TRBJ1-3; 7 bases align to TRBD1. J gave up 0 bases and V 6 bases, and 2 bases lay outside the gene matches. Per germline, CDR1 LNHDA and CDR2 SQIVND (reference sequence). The CDR3 is made up of 14 amino acids. CDR3 nucleotide sequence: TGTGCCAGTAGGTACAGGGGCTCTGGAAACACCATATATTTT. Protein: CASRYRGSGNTIYF.

This clone was observed many times. The CDR3 spells CASSLWGQGTDTQYF. Written as DNA, the CDR3 is TGTGCCAGCAGTTTATGGGGACAGGGAACAGATACGCAGTATTTT. The chain carries TRBV27 and TRBJ2-3, with 9 bases identical to TRBD1. This CDR3 has 15 residues. Trimming cost V 1 base and J 3 bases; bases outside gene matches: 2. The germline gives CDR1 MNHEY, CDR2 SMNVEV (reference sequence).

This clone was counted between two and nine times. The genes are TRBV19 and TRBJ1-1; TRBD1 matches at 9 bases. The length of the CDR3 is 15 residues. J lost 1 base, V lost 8 bases, and 8 bases had no gene match. Germline CDR1 LNHDA, CDR2 SQIVND (reference sequence). CDR3 nucleotides: TGTGCCAGTCCGGGACAGGGTGGACGGAACACTGAAGCTTTCTTT. Amino acid sequence: CASPGQGGRNTEAFF.

The CDR3 loop reads CASRPGQGDYEQYF. In DNA form, the CDR3 reads TGTGCCAGCAGACCGGGACAGGGCGACTACGAGCAGTACTTC. This chain uses TRBV6-6 with TRBJ2-7, with TRBD1 identical over 9 bases. V lost 6 bases, J lost 3 bases, and 6 bases stayed unmatched. This CDR3 is 14 amino acids long. Germline values: CDR1 MNHNY, CDR2 SVGAGI (reference sequence).

This chain uses TRBV7-3 with TRBJ2-3, with D maybe TRBD1 (6 bases). Germline loops: CDR1 SGHTA, CDR2 FQGTGA. CDR3 length: 14 residues. The V gene lost 4 bases and the J gene lost 4 bases, with 12 bases spanning the gap. The CDR3 region has the DNA TGTGCCAGCAGCTCCCCGGACAGATCAGATACGCAGTATTTT. Residues: CASSSPDRSDTQYF.

The chain is built from TRBV5-6 and TRBJ2-5; 10 nucleotides line up with TRBD1. The J segment lost 4 bases and the V segment lost 4 bases, leaving 13 bases of the junction unmatched. Germline CDR1 SGHDT, CDR2 YYEEEE. The CDR3 spans 17 residues. CDR3 nucleotides: TGTGCCAGCAGCCGAAGAAGTGGACAGGGGGGAGGAGAGACCCAGTACTTC. Translation gives CASSRRSGQGGGETQYF.

The rearrangement uses TRBV7-9 and TRBJ2-7, with D tentatively TRBD1 (5 bases). The CDR3 runs to 15 residues. Germline V gene sequence: CDR1 SEHNR, CDR2 FQNEAQ (reference sequence). V dropped 0 bases and J dropped 0 bases, with 9 bases sitting between them. CDR3 nucleotides: TGTGCCAGCAGCTTAGCGCATACAGGCTCCTACGAGCAGTACTTC. Its translation: CASSLAHTGSYEQYF.

J is TRBJ2-2 and V is TRBV5-1; D might be TRBD2 (6 bases). The CDR3 loop spans 15 amino acids. CDR1 is SGHRS, CDR2 YFSETQ, per germline. V lost 5 bases, J lost 0 bases, and 11 bases lay in between. This CDR3 reads CASRGPGANTGELFF. The CDR3 coding sequence is TGCGCCAGCAGGGGGCCGGGAGCGAACACCGGGGAGCTGTTTTTT.

This chain connects TRBV5-4 to TRBJ2-7, with 8 bases aligning to TRBD2. CDR3 length: 15 residues. CDR1 is SGHNT and CDR2 is YYREEE in the germline V gene (reference sequence). Trimming took 0 bases from V and 3 from J; bases not matched to a gene: 5. The CDR3 loop reads CASSLEASGLYEQYF. Here the CDR3 DNA reads TGTGCCAGCAGCTTGGAGGCTAGCGGGCTCTACGAGCAGTACTTC.

The chain employs TRBV30 and TRBJ1-4; TRBD1 agrees at 9 bases. V gave up 3 bases and J gave up 8 bases; unmatched junction bases: 4. The CDR3 consists of 13 residues. The germline V gene has CDR1 GTSNPN and CDR2 SVGIG (reference sequence). For the CDR3, the DNA is TGTGCCTGGAGGCTGACAGGGGGAGAAAAACTGTTTTTT. The encoded protein is CAWRLTGGEKLFF.

The chain couples TRBV28 to TRBJ2-1; the match to TRBD2 covers 10 bases. V shed 3 bases, J shed 9 bases, and the junction held 8 bases outside the gene matches. CDR3 length: 15 amino acids. Germline values: CDR1 MDHEN, CDR2 SYDVKM. This chain's CDR3 is CASSFALAGEAEQFF. The CDR3 nucleotides read TGTGCCAGCAGTTTTGCGCTAGCGGGAGAGGCTGAGCAGTTCTTC.

This chain connects TRBV9 to TRBJ2-7; 15 nucleotides align to TRBD2. CDR3 length: 15 amino acids. The trim removed 3 bases at V and 5 bases at J, leaving 3 bases unmatched. Germline V gives CDR1 SGDLS, CDR2 YYNGEE. The CDR3 DNA reads TGTGCCAGCAGCGGAGGACTAGCGGGGGGGCACGAGCAGTACTTC. It codes for CASSGGLAGGHEQYF.

As for this clone: Different DNA sequences within this sample yield the same CDR3. The V and J genes are TRBV29-1 and TRBJ1-2; D uncertain. Germline V CDR1 and CDR2: SQVTM, ANQGSEA. The germline V and J ends were trimmed by 7 bases and 5 bases, with 17 bases remaining between them. This CDR3 has 13 residues. CDR3 residues: CSAWESSGYGYTF. CDR3 coding DNA: TGCAGCGCCTGGGAGAGCTCGGGTTATGGCTACACCTTC. Full variable domain (missing parts from reference TRBV29-1 and TRBJ1-2): SAVISQKPSRDICQRGTSLTIQCQVDSQVTMMFWYRQQPGQSLTLIATANQGSEATYESGFVIDKFPISRPNLTFSTLTVSNMSPEDSSIYLCSAWESSGYGYTFGSGTRLTVV.

This clone was detected only once. The chain links TRBV5-1 to TRBJ2-7; D unclear. This CDR3 is 15 amino acids long. The ends were cut back, 2 bases at V and 3 bases at J, with 15 bases in the middle. Germline V gives CDR1 SGHRS, CDR2 YFSETQ. The CDR3 loop is CASSLDLTARYEQYF. The DNA for the CDR3 is TGCGCCAGCAGCTTAGACCTAACAGCACGCTACGAGCAGTACTTC.

This chain links TRBV7-6 with TRBJ1-4; weak D call: TRBD1 (5 bases). The CDR3 consists of 14 residues. Trimming left V 5 bases short and J 5 bases short, with 12 bases between. Germline CDR1 is SGHVS and CDR2 is FNYEAQ. CDR3 coding DNA: TGTGCCAGCAGCCGCGGGGGGGTCAATGAAAAACTGTTTTTT. The encoded protein is CASSRGGVNEKLFF.

The gene calls are TRBV30 and TRBJ1-1, with D tentatively TRBD1 (6 bases). Germline CDR1 and CDR2: GTSNPN and SVGIG (reference sequence). CDR3 size: 13 residues. Deletions cut 5 bases from V and 0 bases from J, with 10 bases between. In DNA form, the CDR3 reads TGTGCCTGGGCCGGACAGCTGAACACTGAAGCTTTCTTT. Amino acids: CAWAGQLNTEAFF. The full variable domain, completed using reference TRBV30 and TRBJ1-1, is SQTIHQWPATLVQPVGSPLSLECTVEGTSNPNLYWYRQAAGRGLQLLFYSVGIGQISSEVPQNLSASRPQDRQFILSSKKLLLSDSGFYLCAWAGQLNTEAFFGQGTRLTVV.

The chain is built from TRBV19 and TRBJ2-6, with D maybe TRBD2 (6 bases). The CDR3 contains 16 residues. Germline-derived CDR1 and CDR2 are LNHDA and SQIVND (reference sequence). Trimming took off 3 bases at V and 2 bases at J, with 11 bases between the two ends. CDR3 region: CASSIARGAGANVLTF. The CDR3 DNA reads as TGTGCCAGTAGTATCGCCCGCGGGGCTGGGGCCAACGTCCTGACTTTC. Full variable domain (missing parts from reference TRBV19 and TRBJ2-6): DGGITQSPKYLFRKEGQNVTLSCEQNLNHDAMYWYRQDPGQGLRLIYYSQIVNDFQKGDIAEGYSVSREKKESFPLTVTSAQKNPTAFYLCASSIARGAGANVLTFGAGSRLTVL.

This chain joins TRBV6-1 and TRBJ2-1; TRBD2 matches 7 bases. The junction had 5 bases not matched to a gene; V was cut back by 8 bases and J by 4 bases. The germline V gene has CDR1 MNHNS and CDR2 SASEGT. This CDR3 region has 13 residues. The CDR3 nucleotides are TGTGCCAGCGGGGGGGATAATTACAATGAGCAGTTCTTC. Protein product: CASGGDNYNEQFF.

This chain uses TRBV4-1 with TRBJ1-2, with 8 nucleotides matching TRBD1. Trimming at V came to 3 bases and at J to 6 bases, leaving 6 bases not matched to a gene. This CDR3 comprises 14 residues. The germline CDR1 and CDR2 sequences are MGHRA and YSYEKL. In DNA, the CDR3 is TGCGCCAGCAGCCAGACGGACAGGGACGATGGCTACACCTTC. It is translated as CASSQTDRDDGYTF.

The chain links TRBV9 to TRBJ2-1; 9 bases are a match to TRBD2. The germline V gene encodes CDR1 SGDLS and CDR2 YYNGEE. There are 15 residues in the CDR3. V shed 0 bases and J 9 bases; nucleotides not matched to a gene: 7. The CDR3 is CASSVGGSGSGEQFF. In DNA form, the CDR3 reads TGTGCCAGCAGCGTAGGTGGTAGCGGGAGTGGTGAGCAGTTCTTC.

V gene TRBV6-5 combines with J gene TRBJ1-2, with D possibly being TRBD1 (6 bases). The V gene lost 4 bases and the J gene lost 6 bases, with 18 bases spanning the gap. CDR3 length: 15 residues. Germline values: CDR1 MNHEY, CDR2 SVGAGI. In DNA form, the CDR3 reads TGTGCCAGCAGTTTAGAGGGGGTAGTAATCGATGGCTACACCTTC. This translates into CASSLEGVVIDGYTF.

The rearrangement uses TRBV25-1 and TRBJ2-3, with D unclear. The V end was cut by 5 bases, the J end by 2 bases, with 8 bases between. The CDR3 extends over 13 amino acids. Looked up from germline, CDR1 is MGHDK and CDR2 is SYGVNS. CDR3 in amino acids: CASSQANTDTQYF. CDR3 DNA sequence: TGTGCCAGCAGTCAGGCCAACACAGATACGCAGTATTTT.

V usage is TRBV5-1 and J usage is TRBJ2-2; 8 bases are shared with TRBD2. The length of the CDR3 is 14 residues. CDR1 and CDR2 (germline): SGHRS, YFSETQ. Trimming removed 4 bases from V and 3 bases from J; junction bases left unmatched: 2. The CDR3 loop is CASSVSGDTGELFF. CDR3 DNA sequence: TGCGCCAGCAGCGTTAGCGGGGACACCGGGGAGCTGTTTTTT.

The CDR3 is CASSLGVQGYYEQYF. DNA of the CDR3: TGTGCCAGCAGCTTGGGGGTACAGGGATACTACGAGCAGTACTTC. The V and J genes are TRBV5-5 and TRBJ2-7, with D possibly matching TRBD1 (6 bases). V shed 0 bases and J shed 3 bases, with 13 bases lying between them. The CDR3 totals 15 residues. Germline CDR1 reads SGHKS; CDR2 reads YYEKEE (reference sequence).

This clone was seen only once. The chain links TRBV5-4 to TRBJ2-1; 9 bases are shared with TRBD2. Germline V lookup: CDR1 SGHNT, CDR2 YYREEE (reference sequence). This CDR3 comprises 15 residues. J lost 9 bases, V lost 1 base, and 8 bases had no gene match. CDR3 loop: CASSLKAGGPSEQFF. CDR3 sequence (DNA): TGTGCCAGCAGCTTGAAGGCGGGAGGGCCGAGTGAGCAGTTCTTC.